These T cell receptor beta chains were read from a single sample in a study of read filtering for tumor transcriptome and immune sequencing. In TCRdb, the reads were re-called with MiXCR into one record per CDR3 protein. The sample lists 40,000 to 50,000 distinct CDR3 sequences; roughly a fifth were seen once. The sample consisted of a population of CD138-negative cells sorted from bone marrow. These TCRs come from a donor aged 40 or older with multiple myeloma. Both conserved end residues are part of each CDR3. Each record gives: V gene, J gene, D gene, clone size, CDR3 DNA, CDR3 protein. A D gene is named only where the DNA matches it firmly. The size entry is marked missing in some rows and otherwise reads once, few, many or a size class.

v_call: TRBV7-3
j_call: TRBJ1-5
d_call: NA
clone_size: few
cdr3_nt: TGTGCCAGCAGCCAGGAACGCAATCAGCCCCAGCATTTT
cdr3_aa: CASSQERNQPQHF

v_call: TRBV5-4
j_call: TRBJ2-1
d_call: TRBD2
clone_size: NA
cdr3_nt: TGTGCCAGCAGCTTCCCGTGCCCTCTAGCGGGAGGGAACAATGAGCAGTTCTTC
cdr3_aa: CASSFPCPLAGGNNEQFF

v_call: TRBV29-1
j_call: TRBJ1-1
d_call: TRBD1
clone_size: many
cdr3_nt: TGCAGCGTGGGACAGTTGAACACTGAAGCTTTCTTT
cdr3_aa: CSVGQLNTEAFF

v_call: TRBV20-1
j_call: TRBJ2-1
d_call: NA
clone_size: many
cdr3_nt: TGCAGTGCTCCGGGAGATGGGGATGAGCAGTTCTTC
cdr3_aa: CSAPGDGDEQFF

v_call: TRBV9
j_call: TRBJ1-4
d_call: NA
clone_size: many
cdr3_nt: TGTGCCAGCAGCGCGGGGACGGCCTTTAATGAAAAACTGTTTTTT
cdr3_aa: CASSAGTAFNEKLFF

v_call: TRBV4-3
j_call: TRBJ2-2
d_call: NA
clone_size: few
cdr3_nt: TGCGCCAGCAGCCATCCCTCAGGGGCCGGGGAGCTGTTTTTT
cdr3_aa: CASSHPSGAGELFF

v_call: TRBV24-1
j_call: TRBJ2-1
d_call: NA
clone_size: many
cdr3_nt: TGTGCCACCAGTGATTTGTCGGATAACGGTGAGAGCTCCTACAATGAGCAGTTCTTC
cdr3_aa: CATSDLSDNGESSYNEQFF

v_call: TRBV30
j_call: TRBJ2-1
d_call: TRBD1
clone_size: many
cdr3_nt: TGTGCCTGGAGCGTAACGGGACAGCCCGAGCAGTTCTTC
cdr3_aa: CAWSVTGQPEQFF

v_call: TRBV6-6
j_call: TRBJ2-1
d_call: NA
clone_size: medium-sized
cdr3_nt: TGTGCCAGCATGAATTTCGGGAGAGCGAATGAGCAGTTCTTC
cdr3_aa: CASMNFGRANEQFF

v_call: TRBV10-3
j_call: TRBJ1-1
d_call: NA
clone_size: NA
cdr3_nt: TGTGCCATCAGTCGGGGCGGGGTTGGATTGACTGAAGCTTTCTTT
cdr3_aa: CAISRGGVGLTEAFF

v_call: TRBV10-1
j_call: TRBJ2-7
d_call: NA
clone_size: NA
cdr3_nt: TGCGCCAGCAGTGCGGGCTCCCGGGAAGAGCAGTACTTC
cdr3_aa: CASSAGSREEQYF

v_call: TRBV29-1
j_call: TRBJ2-7
d_call: NA
clone_size: many
cdr3_nt: TGCAGCGGCCGGGACGGGACCTACGAGCAGTACTTC
cdr3_aa: CSGRDGTYEQYF

v_call: TRBV18
j_call: TRBJ1-5
d_call: NA
clone_size: NA
cdr3_nt: TGTGCCAGCGCCCCGGACGGCAATCAGCCCCAGCATTTT
cdr3_aa: CASAPDGNQPQHF

v_call: TRBV9
j_call: TRBJ1-1
d_call: NA
clone_size: many
cdr3_nt: TGTGCCAGCAGCGACGACCCCCGGGGAAGGACTGAAGCTTTCTTT
cdr3_aa: CASSDDPRGRTEAFF

v_call: TRBV29-1
j_call: TRBJ2-2
d_call: NA
clone_size: many
cdr3_nt: TGCAGCGTTCAGGAGGGGAACACCGGGGAGCTGTTTTTT
cdr3_aa: CSVQEGNTGELFF

v_call: TRBV19
j_call: TRBJ2-6
d_call: NA
clone_size: many
cdr3_nt: TGTGCCAGTAGTATACTGGGTTCTGGGGCCAACGTCCTGACTTTC
cdr3_aa: CASSILGSGANVLTF

v_call: TRBV12-3/TRBV12-4
j_call: TRBJ2-5
d_call: TRBD2
clone_size: many
cdr3_nt: TGTGCCAGCAGTTTAATACTAGCGGACCAAGAGACCCAGTACTTC
cdr3_aa: CASSLILADQETQYF

v_call: TRBV11-2
j_call: TRBJ1-2
d_call: NA
clone_size: many
cdr3_nt: TGTGCCAGCAGCACAACAGGGAGCGGCTACACCTTC
cdr3_aa: CASSTTGSGYTF

v_call: TRBV5-1
j_call: TRBJ2-1
d_call: NA
clone_size: many
cdr3_nt: TGCGCCAGCAGCTTGGTCGGCCGTTCCCCCTACAATGAGCAGTTCTTC
cdr3_aa: CASSLVGRSPYNEQFF

v_call: TRBV19
j_call: TRBJ1-1
d_call: NA
clone_size: many
cdr3_nt: TGTGCCAGTAGTATAGACAGGGACCCCCTGCGGGGAGCTTTCTTT
cdr3_aa: CASSIDRDPLRGAFF

v_call: TRBV20-1
j_call: TRBJ2-1
d_call: TRBD2
clone_size: many
cdr3_nt: TGCAGTGCTAGACTTACTAGCGGATCCTACAATGAGCAGTTCTTC
cdr3_aa: CSARLTSGSYNEQFF

v_call: TRBV10-3
j_call: TRBJ2-2
d_call: TRBD2
clone_size: many
cdr3_nt: TGTGCCATCCCAGCGGGAGCCGGGGAGCTGTTTTTT
cdr3_aa: CAIPAGAGELFF

v_call: TRBV2
j_call: TRBJ1-1
d_call: TRBD1
clone_size: many
cdr3_nt: TGTGCCAGCAAGGTGTCTCCGACAGGGAAGGCTTTCTTT
cdr3_aa: CASKVSPTGKAFF

v_call: TRBV7-8
j_call: TRBJ1-5
d_call: TRBD1
clone_size: many
cdr3_nt: TGTGCCAGCAGCTTAGGAGGGGGCTGGGGTCAGCCCCAGCATTTT
cdr3_aa: CASSLGGGWGQPQHF

v_call: TRBV6-2/TRBV6-3
j_call: TRBJ1-5
d_call: NA
clone_size: few
cdr3_nt: TGTGCCAGCAGTTACTCAAAGGGCCTGAATCAGCCCCAGCATTTT
cdr3_aa: CASSYSKGLNQPQHF

v_call: TRBV28
j_call: TRBJ1-1
d_call: NA
clone_size: many
cdr3_nt: TGTGCCAGCAGTCCCCAGGGGCCGAACACTGAAGCTTTCTTT
cdr3_aa: CASSPQGPNTEAFF

v_call: TRBV20-1
j_call: TRBJ1-1
d_call: NA
clone_size: many
cdr3_nt: TGCAGTGCTAGACGGGTGAACACTGAAGCTTTCTTT
cdr3_aa: CSARRVNTEAFF

v_call: TRBV6-2/TRBV6-3
j_call: TRBJ2-2
d_call: NA
clone_size: many
cdr3_nt: TGTGCCAGCACCCCGCGAACCGGGGAGCTGTTTTTT
cdr3_aa: CASTPRTGELFF

v_call: TRBV20-1
j_call: TRBJ2-3
d_call: NA
clone_size: many
cdr3_nt: TGCAGCGTTGAGTCCCCCCCTTCGCAGTATTTT
cdr3_aa: CSVESPPSQYF

v_call: TRBV20-1
j_call: TRBJ2-7
d_call: NA
clone_size: NA
cdr3_nt: TGCAGTGCTAGAGGGGGCGGGACCTACGAGCAGTACTTC
cdr3_aa: CSARGGGTYEQYF